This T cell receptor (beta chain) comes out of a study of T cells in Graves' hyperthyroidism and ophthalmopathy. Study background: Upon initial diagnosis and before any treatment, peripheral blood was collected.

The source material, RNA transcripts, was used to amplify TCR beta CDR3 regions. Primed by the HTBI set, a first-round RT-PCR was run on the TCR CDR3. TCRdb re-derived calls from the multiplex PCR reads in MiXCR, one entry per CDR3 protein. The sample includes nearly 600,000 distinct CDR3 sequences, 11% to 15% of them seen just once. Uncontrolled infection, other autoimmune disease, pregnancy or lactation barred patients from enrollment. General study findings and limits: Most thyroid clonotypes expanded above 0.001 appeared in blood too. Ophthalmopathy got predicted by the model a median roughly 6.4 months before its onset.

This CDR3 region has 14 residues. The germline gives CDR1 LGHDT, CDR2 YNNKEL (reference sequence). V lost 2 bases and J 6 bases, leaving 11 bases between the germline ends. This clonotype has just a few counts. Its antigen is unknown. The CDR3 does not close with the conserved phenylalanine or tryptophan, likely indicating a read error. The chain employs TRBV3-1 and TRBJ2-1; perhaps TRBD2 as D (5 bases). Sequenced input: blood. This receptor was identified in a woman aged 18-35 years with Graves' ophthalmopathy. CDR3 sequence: CASSQWVEGNEQFL. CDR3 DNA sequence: TGTGCCAGCAGCCAATGGGTCGAGGGCAATGAGCAGTTCCTC.